The present TCR beta chain was sequenced within a study of cytomegalovirus exposure and HLA in healthy donors. Study outcomes and limitations: The majority of CMV-associated TCR beta chains were reported as apparently HLA-restricted in a later analysis.

Primers included in the PCR were 60 Vbeta and 13 Jbeta primers. Repertoires were generated with immunoSEQ multiplex PCR, while TCRdb's copy carries only in-frame clones and drops some. This table has around 85,000 clones, about 80% appearing once. Details on this clone: Its antigen is undetermined.

V lost 6 bases and J lost 2; bases outside the gene matches: 5. The CDR3 sequence is 15 residues long. Looked up from germline, CDR1 is SGHVS and CDR2 is FNYEAQ. Specimen: PBMCs. This sequence joins TRBV7-6 and TRBJ2-3; TRBD2 aligns across 10 bases. The sequence was obtained from a man in his fifties in good health and CMV-seropositive. The CDR3 region is CASRKLAGNTDTQYF. CDR3 DNA: TGTGCCAGCAGAAAACTAGCGGGAAACACAGATACGCAGTATTTT.